A selection of T cell receptor beta chains follows, all from one sample in a study of post-analysis software for immune sequencing data. MiXCR was run by TCRdb on the PCR reads, yielding one entry per CDR3 protein. The sample lists fewer than 850,000 distinct CDR3 sequences; just under 30% were seen once. Specimen: blood. These receptors were obtained from a girl between 10 and 17 years old with multiple sclerosis. The CDR3 runs from the conserved cysteine through the conserved F or W. The D gene is left open where the match is weak. The listing skips clone size in some rows; elsewhere it reads once, few, many or a size class.

j_call: TRBJ2-1; clone_size: few; d_call: NA; v_call: TRBV24-1; cdr3_nt: TGTGCCACCAGTGATATGAGGGGGTCTCTATACAATGAGCAGTTCTTC; cdr3_aa: CATSDMRGSLYNEQFF
j_call: TRBJ2-3; clone_size: NA; d_call: NA; v_call: TRBV5-1; cdr3_nt: TGCGCCAGCAGCCCTCGGGCCGCGACAGATACGCAGTATTTT; cdr3_aa: CASSPRAATDTQYF
j_call: TRBJ2-7; clone_size: NA; d_call: NA; v_call: TRBV28; cdr3_nt: TGTGCCAGCAGACAAGACAGTATCTACGAGCAGTACTTC; cdr3_aa: CASRQDSIYEQYF
j_call: TRBJ2-5; clone_size: few; d_call: NA; v_call: TRBV9; cdr3_nt: TGTGCCAGCAGCCCTAAGGCAGGGTCCCAGACCCAGTACTTC; cdr3_aa: CASSPKAGSQTQYF
j_call: TRBJ1-2; clone_size: NA; d_call: NA; v_call: TRBV20-1; cdr3_nt: TGCAGTGCTAGAGAGAGGAGCAGGGGTGACTATGGCTACACCTTC; cdr3_aa: CSARERSRGDYGYTF
j_call: TRBJ2-7; clone_size: NA; d_call: TRBD2; v_call: TRBV18; cdr3_nt: TGTGCCAGCTCACCCACCCAGCGGGGGGTCCACGAGCAGTACTTC; cdr3_aa: CASSPTQRGVHEQYF
j_call: TRBJ2-7; clone_size: few; d_call: TRBD1; v_call: TRBV7-2; cdr3_nt: TGTGCCAGCAGCCGGGGACAGACTTTATACGAGCAGTACTTC; cdr3_aa: CASSRGQTLYEQYF
j_call: TRBJ2-1; clone_size: NA; d_call: TRBD2; v_call: TRBV20-1; cdr3_nt: TGCAGTGCTAGACTCTCCTCGACTAGCGGGACCCGAGATGAGCAGTTCTTC; cdr3_aa: CSARLSSTSGTRDEQFF
j_call: TRBJ2-7; clone_size: many; d_call: NA; v_call: TRBV7-2; cdr3_nt: TGTGCCAGTAGCGAGATCTCCTACGAGCAGTACTTC; cdr3_aa: CASSEISYEQYF
j_call: TRBJ1-1; clone_size: few; d_call: NA; v_call: TRBV7-9; cdr3_nt: TGTGCCAGCAGCTTTCCGACCCGTGGAGCGAACACTGAAGCTTTCTTT; cdr3_aa: CASSFPTRGANTEAFF
j_call: TRBJ2-5; clone_size: many; d_call: NA; v_call: TRBV5-1; cdr3_nt: TGCGCCAGCAGCTTCAGGAAGGGACAAGAGACCCAGTACTTC; cdr3_aa: CASSFRKGQETQYF
j_call: TRBJ2-1; clone_size: NA; d_call: TRBD1; v_call: TRBV7-9; cdr3_nt: TGTGCCAGCAACGAAAGTGGGACAGCTCACAATGAGCAGTTCTTC; cdr3_aa: CASNESGTAHNEQFF
j_call: TRBJ2-7; clone_size: many; d_call: NA; v_call: TRBV6-4; cdr3_nt: TGTGCCAGCACCAGACAGGAGATATACGAGCAGTACTTC; cdr3_aa: CASTRQEIYEQYF
j_call: TRBJ2-2; clone_size: NA; d_call: NA; v_call: TRBV4-2; cdr3_nt: TGTGCCAGCAGCCAAAAGCCTCGGGGGAACACCGGGGAGCTGTTTTTT; cdr3_aa: CASSQKPRGNTGELFF
j_call: TRBJ2-3; clone_size: few; d_call: NA; v_call: TRBV4-1; cdr3_nt: TGCGCCAGCCGAGGGTCCGGAGATACGCAGTATTTT; cdr3_aa: CASRGSGDTQYF
j_call: TRBJ2-7; clone_size: few; d_call: TRBD2; v_call: TRBV7-9; cdr3_nt: TGTGCCAGCAGCTTAACGCCGGGACTAGCGGGAGGGTCGAACTCCTACGAGCAGTACTTC; cdr3_aa: CASSLTPGLAGGSNSYEQYF
j_call: TRBJ2-1; clone_size: few; d_call: NA; v_call: TRBV4-3; cdr3_nt: TGCGCCAGCAGCCAAGATGGGGAGCGCGCTGAGCAGTTCTTC; cdr3_aa: CASSQDGERAEQFF
j_call: TRBJ2-3; clone_size: NA; d_call: NA; v_call: TRBV12-3/TRBV12-4; cdr3_nt: TGTGCCAGCAGCAGGGTGGAAACAGATACGCAGTATTTT; cdr3_aa: CASSRVETDTQYF
j_call: TRBJ2-1; clone_size: NA; d_call: NA; v_call: TRBV12-5; cdr3_nt: TGTGCTAGTGGTCCGGGACCCGCCTACAATGAGCAGTTCTTC; cdr3_aa: CASGPGPAYNEQFF
j_call: TRBJ2-3; clone_size: few; d_call: NA; v_call: TRBV20-1; cdr3_nt: TGCAGTGCTAGCTCCTCCGGCACAGATACGCAGTATTTT; cdr3_aa: CSASSSGTDTQYF
j_call: TRBJ1-5; clone_size: few; d_call: NA; v_call: TRBV28; cdr3_nt: TGTGCCAGCAGTCTCCCGGGGGGGCCCAATCAGCCCCAGCATTTT; cdr3_aa: CASSLPGGPNQPQHF
j_call: TRBJ1-2; clone_size: once; d_call: NA; v_call: TRBV27; cdr3_nt: TGTGCCAGCGGAGTCCAGGGGCTAAATGGCTACACCTTC; cdr3_aa: CASGVQGLNGYTF
j_call: TRBJ2-1; clone_size: many; d_call: TRBD2; v_call: TRBV9; cdr3_nt: TGTGCCAGCAGCGTAGGAGCGGGACTATACAATGAGCAGTTCTTC; cdr3_aa: CASSVGAGLYNEQFF
j_call: TRBJ2-1; clone_size: few; d_call: TRBD1; v_call: TRBV27; cdr3_nt: TGTGCCAGCACCCGGACAGGGAGCTCCTACAATGAGCAGTTCTTC; cdr3_aa: CASTRTGSSYNEQFF
j_call: TRBJ1-1; clone_size: NA; d_call: NA; v_call: TRBV6-2/TRBV6-3; cdr3_nt: TGTGCCAGCTCAAACTGGGACAAGAACACTGAAGCTTTCTTT; cdr3_aa: CASSNWDKNTEAFF
j_call: TRBJ2-3; clone_size: NA; d_call: NA; v_call: TRBV20-1; cdr3_nt: TGCGGTGCTGGGGTGGAGACCACCAGCACAGATACGCAGTATTTT; cdr3_aa: CGAGVETTSTDTQYF
j_call: TRBJ1-1; clone_size: few; d_call: NA; v_call: TRBV6-5; cdr3_nt: TGTGCCAGCAGTCCCCCAATTTCAAACACTGAAGCTTTCTTT; cdr3_aa: CASSPPISNTEAFF
j_call: TRBJ2-3; clone_size: many; d_call: NA; v_call: TRBV7-9; cdr3_nt: TGTGCCAGCAGCCGAGTCACAGATACGCAGTATTTT; cdr3_aa: CASSRVTDTQYF
j_call: TRBJ2-1; clone_size: NA; d_call: TRBD2; v_call: TRBV20-1; cdr3_nt: TGCAGTGCTAGGGGGGGGGATCAGGCCGGTGAGCAGTTCTTC; cdr3_aa: CSARGGDQAGEQFF
j_call: TRBJ1-2; clone_size: few; d_call: NA; v_call: TRBV7-9; cdr3_nt: TGTGCCAGCAGCCAACAGGGAGATGGCTACACCTTC; cdr3_aa: CASSQQGDGYTF
j_call: TRBJ1-5; clone_size: few; d_call: NA; v_call: TRBV12-3/TRBV12-4; cdr3_nt: TGTGCCAGCAGTTTATCGGAGTACAATCAGCCCCAGCATTTT; cdr3_aa: CASSLSEYNQPQHF
j_call: TRBJ2-7; clone_size: NA; d_call: NA; v_call: TRBV4-3; cdr3_nt: TGCGCCAGCAGCCAAGATATCGGTCGGCGGGGCGAGCAGTACTTC; cdr3_aa: CASSQDIGRRGEQYF
j_call: TRBJ2-1; clone_size: NA; d_call: TRBD2; v_call: TRBV28; cdr3_nt: TGTGCCAGCAGTTCCCGGGGCAGGGGGATGTGGAGGACTAGCGGGATGCGAGAGCAGTTCTTC; cdr3_aa: CASSSRGRGMWRTSGMREQFF
j_call: TRBJ2-7; clone_size: NA; d_call: TRBD1; v_call: TRBV7-2; cdr3_nt: TGTGCCAGCAGCTCCGATTGGACAGGGAGAGGCTACGAGCAGTACTTC; cdr3_aa: CASSSDWTGRGYEQYF
j_call: TRBJ2-1; clone_size: NA; d_call: NA; v_call: TRBV9; cdr3_nt: TGTGCCAGCAGCTCCCGGAAACGCTCCTACAATGAGCAGTTCTTC; cdr3_aa: CASSSRKRSYNEQFF